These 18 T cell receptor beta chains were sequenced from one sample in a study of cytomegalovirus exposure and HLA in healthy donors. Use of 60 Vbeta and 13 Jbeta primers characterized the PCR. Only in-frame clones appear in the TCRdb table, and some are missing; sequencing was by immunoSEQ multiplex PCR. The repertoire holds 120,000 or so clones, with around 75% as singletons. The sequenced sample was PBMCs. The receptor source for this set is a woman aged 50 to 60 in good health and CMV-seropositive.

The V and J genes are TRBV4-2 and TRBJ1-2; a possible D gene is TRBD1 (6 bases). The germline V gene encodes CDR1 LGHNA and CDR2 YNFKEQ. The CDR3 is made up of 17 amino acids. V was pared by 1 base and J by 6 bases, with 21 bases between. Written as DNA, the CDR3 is TGTGCCAGCAGCCAAGGGTCCCCAGGGAGGGGGTCTAATGGCTACACCTTC. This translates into CASSQGSPGRGSNGYTF.

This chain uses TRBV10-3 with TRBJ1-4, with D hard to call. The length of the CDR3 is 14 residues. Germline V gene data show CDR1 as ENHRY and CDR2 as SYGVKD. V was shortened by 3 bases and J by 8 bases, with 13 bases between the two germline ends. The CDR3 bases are TGTGCCATCAGTGAAGCCCGGGGAGGAGAAAAACTGTTTTTT. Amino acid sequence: CAISEARGGEKLFF.

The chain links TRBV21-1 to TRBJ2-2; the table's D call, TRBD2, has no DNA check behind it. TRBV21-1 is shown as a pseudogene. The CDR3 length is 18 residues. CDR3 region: CASSKADSGRPNTGELFF. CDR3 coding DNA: TGTGCCAGCAGCAAAGCGGATAGCGGGAGGCCGAACACCGGGGAGCTGTTTTTT.

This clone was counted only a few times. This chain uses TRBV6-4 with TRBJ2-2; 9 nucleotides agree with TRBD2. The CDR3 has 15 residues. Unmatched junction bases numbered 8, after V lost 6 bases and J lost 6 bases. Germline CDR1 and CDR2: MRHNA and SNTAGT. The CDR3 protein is CASREISGSAGELFF. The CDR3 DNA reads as TGTGCCAGCAGAGAAATTAGCGGGAGTGCCGGGGAGCTGTTTTTT.

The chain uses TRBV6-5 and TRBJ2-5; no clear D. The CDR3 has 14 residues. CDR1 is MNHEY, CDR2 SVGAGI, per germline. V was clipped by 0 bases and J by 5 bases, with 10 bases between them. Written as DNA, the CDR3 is TGTGCCAGCAGTTACTCAAGTGCGCGTGAGACCCAGTACTTC. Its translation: CASSYSSARETQYF.

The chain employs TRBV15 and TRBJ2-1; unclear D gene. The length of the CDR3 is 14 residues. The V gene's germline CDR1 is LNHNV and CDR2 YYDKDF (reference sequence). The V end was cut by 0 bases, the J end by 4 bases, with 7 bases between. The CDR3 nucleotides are TGTGCCACCAGCAGAGATCGAACTTACAATGAGCAGTTCTTC. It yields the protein CATSRDRTYNEQFF.

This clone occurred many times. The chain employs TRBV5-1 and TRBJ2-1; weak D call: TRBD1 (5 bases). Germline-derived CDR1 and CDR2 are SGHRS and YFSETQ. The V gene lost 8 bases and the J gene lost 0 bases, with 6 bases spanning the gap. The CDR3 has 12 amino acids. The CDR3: CASQGSYNEQFF. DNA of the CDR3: TGCGCCAGTCAGGGCTCCTACAATGAGCAGTTCTTC.

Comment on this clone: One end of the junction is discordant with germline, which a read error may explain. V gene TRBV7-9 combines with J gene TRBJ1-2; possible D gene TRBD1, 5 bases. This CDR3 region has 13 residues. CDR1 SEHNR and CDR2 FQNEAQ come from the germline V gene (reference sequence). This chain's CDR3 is CSSSLVRGNGYTF. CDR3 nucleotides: TGTTCCAGCAGCTTAGTTCGGGGGAATGGCTACACCTTC. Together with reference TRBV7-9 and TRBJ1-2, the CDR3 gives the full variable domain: DTGVSQNPRHKITKRGQNVTFRCDPISEHNRLYWYRQTLGQGPEFLTYFQNEAQLEKSRLLSDRFSAERPKGSFSTLEIQRTEQGDSAMYLCSSSLVRGNGYTFGSGTRLTVV.

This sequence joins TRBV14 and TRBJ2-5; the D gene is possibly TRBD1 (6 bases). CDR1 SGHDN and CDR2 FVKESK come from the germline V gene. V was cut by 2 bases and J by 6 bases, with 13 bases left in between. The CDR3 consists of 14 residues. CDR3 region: CASSQTGLPKTQYF. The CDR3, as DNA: TGTGCCAGCAGCCAAACAGGGCTCCCGAAGACCCAGTACTTC.

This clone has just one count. The CDR3 sequence is CATSRVTGFPETQYF. The DNA for the CDR3 is TGTGCCACCAGCAGAGTCACGGGGTTTCCTGAGACCCAGTACTTC. The chain joins TRBV15 to TRBJ2-5; TRBD2 might be the D (5 bases). The germline V gene encodes CDR1 LNHNV and CDR2 YYDKDF (reference sequence). V was pared by 1 base and J by 5 bases, with 14 bases between. This CDR3 is 15 amino acids long.

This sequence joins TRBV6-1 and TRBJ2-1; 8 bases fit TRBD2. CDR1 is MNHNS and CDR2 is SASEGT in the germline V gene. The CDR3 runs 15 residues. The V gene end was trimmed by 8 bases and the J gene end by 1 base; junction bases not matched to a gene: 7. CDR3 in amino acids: CASGGGGRSYNEQFF. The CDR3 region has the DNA TGTGCCAGCGGGGGTGGCGGGAGGTCCTACAATGAGCAGTTCTTC.

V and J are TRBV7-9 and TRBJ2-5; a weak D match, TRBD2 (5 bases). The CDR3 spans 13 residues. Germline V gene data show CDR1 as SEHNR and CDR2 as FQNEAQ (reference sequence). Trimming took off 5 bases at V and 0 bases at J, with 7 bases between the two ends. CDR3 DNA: TGTGCCAGCAGCGCTAGCAACCAAGAGACCCAGTACTTC. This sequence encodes CASSASNQETQYF.

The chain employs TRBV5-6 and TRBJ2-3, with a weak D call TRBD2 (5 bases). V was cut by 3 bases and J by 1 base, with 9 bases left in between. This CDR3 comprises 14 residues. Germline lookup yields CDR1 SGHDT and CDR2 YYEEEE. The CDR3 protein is CASSYAGGTDTQYF. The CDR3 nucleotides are TGTGCCAGCAGCTACGCGGGCGGCACAGATACGCAGTATTTT.

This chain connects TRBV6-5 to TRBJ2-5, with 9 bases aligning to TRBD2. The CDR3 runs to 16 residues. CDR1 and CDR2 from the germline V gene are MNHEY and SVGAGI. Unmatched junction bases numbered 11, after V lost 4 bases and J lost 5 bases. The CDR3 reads CASSFSIAGEGETQYF. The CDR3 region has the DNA TGTGCCAGCAGTTTTTCCATAGCGGGAGAGGGGGAGACCCAGTACTTC.

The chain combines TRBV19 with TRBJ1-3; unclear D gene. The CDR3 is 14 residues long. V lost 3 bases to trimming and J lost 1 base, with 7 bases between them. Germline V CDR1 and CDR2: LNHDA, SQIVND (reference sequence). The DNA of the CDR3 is TGTGCCAGTAGTATCGGTGTATCTGGAAACACCATATATTTT. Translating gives CASSIGVSGNTIYF.

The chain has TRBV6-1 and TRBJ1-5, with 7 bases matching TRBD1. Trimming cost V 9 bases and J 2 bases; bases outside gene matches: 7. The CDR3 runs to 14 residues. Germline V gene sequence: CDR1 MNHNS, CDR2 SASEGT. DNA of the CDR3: TGTGCCAGTGGCCCGGGGACAGGCAATCAGCCCCAGCATTTT. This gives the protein CASGPGTGNQPQHF.

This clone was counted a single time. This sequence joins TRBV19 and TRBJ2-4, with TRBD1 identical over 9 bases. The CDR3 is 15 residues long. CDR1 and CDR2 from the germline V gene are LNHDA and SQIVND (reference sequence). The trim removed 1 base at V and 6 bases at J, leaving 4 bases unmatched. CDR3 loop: CASSIVDRGRNIQYF. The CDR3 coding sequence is TGTGCCAGTAGTATAGTCGACAGGGGGAGAAACATTCAGTACTTC.

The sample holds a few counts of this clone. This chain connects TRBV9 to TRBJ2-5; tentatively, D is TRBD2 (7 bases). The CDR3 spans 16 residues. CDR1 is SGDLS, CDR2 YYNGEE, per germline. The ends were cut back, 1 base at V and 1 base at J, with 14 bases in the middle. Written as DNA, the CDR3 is TGTGCCAGCAGCGTAACTTCCGGGGGGCTCCAAGAGACCCAGTACTTC. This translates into CASSVTSGGLQETQYF.